This note documents a single T cell receptor beta chain sequence. This sample is drawn from a study of technical replicates of blood from several donors. Only in-frame clones appear in the TCRdb table, and some are missing; sequencing was by immunoSEQ multiplex PCR. The data show roughly 68,000 clones, roughly 92% seen once. Trimming at V came to 2 bases and at J to 4 bases, leaving 11 bases not matched to a gene. Germline CDR1 SGHRS, CDR2 YFSETQ. There are 16 residues in the CDR3. The clonotype was recovered from a human donor in good health. Some clones in this sample may be carry-over from other donors' samples. Sequenced material: PBMCs. The V call is TRBV5-1, the J call TRBJ2-5, with 7 bases aligning to TRBD1. CDR3 DNA: TGCGCCAGCAGCTTAAACAGGGGTTTGCCCGGAGAGACCCAGTACTTC. The encoded protein is CASSLNRGLPGETQYF.